A single sample gave rise to the 12 T cell receptor beta chains below, sequenced in a study of breast tumors, draining lymph nodes, adjacent tissues. TCRdb re-derived calls from the multiplex PCR reads in MiXCR, one entry per CDR3 protein. The sample has around 230,000 distinct CDR3 sequences, about 30% seen once; the top ten hold approximately 1.4%. Samples came from axillary lymph nodes draining the breast cancer. Material for sequencing was axillary lymph node tissue. These TCRs come from a female donor with breast cancer. Some clones in this sample may be carry-over from other donors' samples.

Concerning this clonotype itself: A clone one base away is much larger, so this may be a read error. V usage is TRBV6-5 and J usage is TRBJ1-4; the D gene is possibly TRBD1 (5 bases). V shed 5 bases and J shed 8 bases, with 15 bases lying between them. This CDR3 region has 14 residues. Germline CDR1 is MNHEY and CDR2 is SVGAGI. The CDR3 is CASSHGRVGEKLFF. In nucleotides, the CDR3 is TGTGCCAGCAGTCACGGCAGGGTTGGGGAAAAACTGTTTTTT.

This chain links TRBV6-5 with TRBJ2-7, with a tentative D call TRBD2 (5 bases). V lost 5 bases and J lost 4, with 15 bases in between. Germline CDR1 reads MNHEY; CDR2 reads SVGAGI. This CDR3 is built from 14 residues. CDR3 protein: CASSHRYGSYEQYF. DNA of the CDR3: TGTGCCAGCAGTCACCGATATGGGAGTTACGAGCAGTACTTC.

This clonotype has at least ten counts. This chain links TRBV13 with TRBJ2-5; TRBD1 might be the D (6 bases). Trimming took 5 bases from V and 1 from J, leaving 14 bases between them. The CDR3 runs 15 residues. Germline V gene lookup returns CDR1 PRHDT and CDR2 FYEKMQ (reference sequence). The CDR3 sequence is CASSIGGRIQETQYF. CDR3 bases: TGTGCCAGCAGCATTGGGGGCAGGATCCAAGAGACCCAGTACTTC.

This clonotype has at least ten counts. This sequence joins TRBV9 and TRBJ2-1; 8 bases line up with TRBD2. Trimming at V came to 4 bases and at J to 8 bases, leaving 8 bases not matched to a gene. The germline CDR1 and CDR2 sequences are SGDLS and YYNGEE. This CDR3 region has 14 residues. For the CDR3, the DNA is TGTGCCAGCAGCCCTCGGACTAGCCTGGATGAGCAGTTCTTC. It specifies CASSPRTSLDEQFF.

There are many counts of this clonotype. The chain couples TRBV19 to TRBJ2-7; unclear D gene. Trimming cost V 2 bases and J 3 bases, with 5 bases left between them. The CDR3 is made up of 12 amino acids. CDR1 is LNHDA and CDR2 is SQIVND in the germline V gene (reference sequence). The CDR3 coding sequence is TGTGCCAGTAGTATACTGCTCTACGAGCAGTACTTC. This translates into CASSILLYEQYF.

This clonotype was observed many times. This may come from a read error, since a much larger clone is one base off. The chain is built from TRBV6-6 and TRBJ2-1; D not certain. The CDR3 is 11 residues long. V lost 7 bases, J lost 6 bases, and 7 bases lay in between. Germline values: CDR1 MNHNY, CDR2 SVGAGI (reference sequence). CDR3 nucleotide sequence: TGTGCCAGCACCGCCGCCAATGAGCAGTTCTTC. It translates to CASTAANEQFF.

A word on this clonotype: At one of its ends the junction is not consistent with the germline gene, which may arise from a read error. This chain joins TRBV20-1 and TRBJ2-1; TRBD1 matches 7 bases. Germline CDR1 and CDR2: DFQATT and SNEGSKA (reference sequence). The CDR3 length is 13 residues. As DNA, the CDR3 is TGCAGTGCCAGACAGGGTAAACGGAATGCGCAGTTCTTC. It codes for CSARQGKRNAQFF.

This clonotype was observed many times. The gene calls are TRBV6-1 and TRBJ1-4, with D tentatively TRBD1 (5 bases). CDR1 is MNHNS and CDR2 is SASEGT in the germline V gene. This CDR3 has 16 residues. Trimming pared 2 bases from V and 4 bases from J, leaving 14 bases between. DNA for the CDR3: TGTGCCAGCAGTGAATCAACAGGCTCCCTTAATGAAAAACTGTTTTTT. Translation gives CASSESTGSLNEKLFF.

About this clonotype itself: Sequence at one end of the junction differs from germline and may be a read error. The V call is TRBV20-1, the J call TRBJ2-1, with D unclear. Germline V gene sequence: CDR1 DFQATT, CDR2 SNEGSKA (reference sequence). The CDR3 has 12 residues. CDR3: CSAGISPSRTVF. In DNA form, the CDR3 reads TGCAGTGCAGGCATTAGCCCGTCCAGGACGGTCTTC.

This clonotype was found many times. V gene TRBV3-1 combines with J gene TRBJ2-3, with 10 bases lining up with TRBD2. Germline V gene sequence: CDR1 LGHDT, CDR2 YNNKEL (reference sequence). The CDR3 consists of 18 residues. The V gene end was trimmed by 4 bases and the J gene end by 3 bases; junction bases not matched to a gene: 13. The DNA of the CDR3 is TGTGCCAGCAGCCGGGGAGCTAGCGGGAGATTTGGGACAGATACGCAGTATTTT. Translation: CASSRGASGRFGTDTQYF.

This clonotype was observed at least ten times. The V gene is TRBV20-1, the J gene TRBJ2-5, with D possibly being TRBD2 (6 bases). This CDR3 comprises 14 residues. Trimming shortened V by 3 bases and J by 5 bases, and 16 bases separated the two germline ends. The V gene's germline CDR1 is DFQATT and CDR2 SNEGSKA (reference sequence). The DNA for the CDR3 is TGCAGTGCTAGTGGGGGGAATCGCCTCGAGACCCAGTACTTC. It codes for CSASGGNRLETQYF.

With regard to this clonotype: This may stem from a read error, because a much larger clone lies one nucleotide away. The genes are TRBV3-1 and TRBJ1-3; the D gene is possibly TRBD1 (5 bases). The CDR3 is 16 amino acids. Germline V gene sequence: CDR1 LGHDT, CDR2 YNNKEL (reference sequence). Trimming removed 4 bases at V and 0 bases at J, with 13 bases between. The CDR3 DNA sequence: TGTGCCAGCAGCCGAGCGACAGCCAGCTCTGGAAACACCATATATTTT. Translating gives CASSRATASSGNTIYF. Using reference TRBV3-1 and TRBJ1-3 for the parts outside the CDR3, the full variable domain is DTAVSQTPKYLVTQMGNDKSIKCEQNLGHDTMYWYKQDSKKFLKIMFSYNNKELIINETVPNRFSPKSPDKAHLNLHINSLELGDSAVYFCASSRATASSGNTIYFGEGSWLTVV.